This record looks at one T cell receptor beta chain sequence and its context. The antigen remains unidentified. The germline V and J ends were trimmed by 6 bases and 0 bases, with 10 bases remaining between them. The length of the CDR3 is 14 residues. CDR1 SNHLY and CDR2 FYNNEI come from the germline V gene. Sample-barcoded 5' priming and a J-beta primer mix drove a second PCR of 7 to 11 cycles. TCRdb redid the calling of the 5' RACE reads with MiXCR, one entry per CDR3 protein. The sample contains around 1,800,000 distinct CDR3 sequences, about 39% of which appear only once. This record comes from a study of blood T cells in healthy people across ages. Study-level findings and limits: Unknown donor CMV status possibly confounded expanded clonotype changes.

A minimum of 6 micrograms of total RNA was extracted per sample. This clonotype was sampled from a human donor in good health. The chain couples TRBV2 to TRBJ2-3, with D possibly matching TRBD2 (6 bases). The sequenced sample consisted of blood. The DNA for the CDR3 is TGTGCCAGCAGGCGGGGTCTTAGCACAGATACGCAGTATTTT. This encodes CASRRGLSTDTQYF.